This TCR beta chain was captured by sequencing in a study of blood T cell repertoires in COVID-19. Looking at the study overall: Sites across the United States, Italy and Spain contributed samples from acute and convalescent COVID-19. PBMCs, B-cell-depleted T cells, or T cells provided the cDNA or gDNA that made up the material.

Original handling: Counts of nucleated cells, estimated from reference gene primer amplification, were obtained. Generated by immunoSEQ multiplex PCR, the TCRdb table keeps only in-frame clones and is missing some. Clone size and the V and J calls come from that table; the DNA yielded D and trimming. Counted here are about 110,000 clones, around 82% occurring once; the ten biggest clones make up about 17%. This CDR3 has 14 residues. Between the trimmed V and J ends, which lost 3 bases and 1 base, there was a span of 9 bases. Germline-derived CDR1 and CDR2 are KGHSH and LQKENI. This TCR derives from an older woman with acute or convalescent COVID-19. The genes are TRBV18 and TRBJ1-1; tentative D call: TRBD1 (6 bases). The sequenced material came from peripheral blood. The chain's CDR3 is CASSPQGTNTEAFF. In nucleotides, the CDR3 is TGTGCCAGCTCACCGCAGGGGACGAACACTGAAGCTTTCTTT. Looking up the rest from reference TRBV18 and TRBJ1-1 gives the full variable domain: NAGVMQNPRHLVRRRGQEARLRCSPMKGHSHVYWYRQLPEEGLKFMVYLQKENIIDESGMPKERFSAEFPKEGPSILRIQQVVRGDSAAYFCASSPQGTNTEAFFGQGTRLTVV.